The clone carrying this T cell receptor beta chain came up a few times. Its cognate antigen is unknown. These data are taken from a study of beta chain features in type 1 diabetes. Study background: Age, gender, cell numbers and subset yield matched between patients and controls. Broader study findings: Within the patient group, naive, central memory and Treg TCRB repertoires appeared more similar to each other than within healthy donors. Using cDNA template may skew counts toward highly expressing activated cells. Researchers report that Type 1 diabetes patients had moderately but significantly shorter TCRB CDR3s across all four CD4+ subsets.

Without exception, sorted populations had purity beyond 95%. Isolated RNA was reverse transcribed in full, so expressed TCRB transcripts were sequenced. The protocol was immunoSEQ multiplex PCR, while the TCRdb copy is restricted to in-frame clones and leaves out a portion. The sample includes 680,000 or so clones, roughly 13% of them seen just once. This TCR derives from a man younger than 35 with type 1 diabetes. Material for sequencing was naive CD4+ T cells from blood.

The CDR3 coding sequence is TGCGCCAGCAGCGAAAGGGGGAATGCCTACGAGCAGTACTTC. This gives the protein CASSERGNAYEQYF. The chain uses TRBV5-1 and TRBJ2-7, with a possible D match to TRBD1 (6 bases). Germline V gene sequence: CDR1 SGHRS, CDR2 YFSETQ. The CDR3 totals 14 residues. The germline V and J ends were trimmed by 4 bases and 2 bases, with 13 bases remaining between them.